The clone carrying this TCR beta chain turned up a few times. Its antigen is as yet unknown. Expressed TCRB transcripts were sequenced, since all the RNA that had been isolated was reverse transcribed. Assay used: immunoSEQ multiplex PCR; TCRdb lists only in-frame clones, some missing. The sample comprises roughly 24,000 clones, under 60% of which are singletons, and 0.35% to 0.45% rests with the top ten. These data come from a study of beta chain features in type 1 diabetes. Turning to the study itself: Patient and healthy donor groups were alike in age, gender and cell yields. Whole-study findings and limits: Researchers caution that PCR might favor shorter templates, equally among patients and controls. TCRB CDR3s were moderately but significantly shorter in Type 1 diabetes patients in all four CD4+ subsets. Within the patient group, naive, central memory and Treg TCRB repertoires appeared more similar to each other than within healthy donors.

Looked up from germline, CDR1 is SQVTM and CDR2 is ANQGSEA. The CDR3 totals 14 residues. Trimming cost V 4 bases and J 2 bases, with 13 bases left between them. The rearrangement links TRBV29-1 to TRBJ2-3; D might be TRBD1 (6 bases). The sequencing sample was made of stem cell memory CD4+ T cells from blood. This receptor was identified in a man aged 18 to 29 with type 1 diabetes. The CDR3 DNA is TGCAGCGTTGTTTGGGACATCTCCACAGATACGCAGTATTTT. Translated, it gives CSVVWDISTDTQYF.